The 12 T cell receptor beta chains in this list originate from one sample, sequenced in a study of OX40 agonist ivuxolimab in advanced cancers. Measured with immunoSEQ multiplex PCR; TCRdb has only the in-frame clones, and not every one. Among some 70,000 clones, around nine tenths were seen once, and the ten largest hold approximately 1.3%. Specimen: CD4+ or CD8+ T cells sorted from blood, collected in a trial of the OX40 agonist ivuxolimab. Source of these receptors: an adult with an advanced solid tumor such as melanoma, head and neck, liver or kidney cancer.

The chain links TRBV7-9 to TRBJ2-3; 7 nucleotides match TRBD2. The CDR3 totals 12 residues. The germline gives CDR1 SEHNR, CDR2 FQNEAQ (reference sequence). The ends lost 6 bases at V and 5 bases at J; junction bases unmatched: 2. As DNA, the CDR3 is TGTGCCAGCAGTCGCGGGAGAGATACGCAGTATTTT. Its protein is CASSRGRDTQYF.

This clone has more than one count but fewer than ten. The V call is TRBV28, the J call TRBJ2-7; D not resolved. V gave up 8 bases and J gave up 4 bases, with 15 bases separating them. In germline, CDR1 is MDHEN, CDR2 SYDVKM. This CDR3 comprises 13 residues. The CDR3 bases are TGTGCCAGCCGAAACCCTGGCCTATACGAGCAGTACTTC. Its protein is CASRNPGLYEQYF.

CDR3 amino acids: CASIPGQPAAKNIQYF. CDR3 coding DNA: TGTGCCAGCATCCCCGGACAGCCGGCAGCCAAAAACATTCAGTACTTC. The chain uses TRBV28 and TRBJ2-4; a possible D gene is TRBD1 (6 bases). V lost 7 bases, J lost 0 bases, and 16 bases lay in between. This CDR3 has 16 amino acids. Looked up from germline, CDR1 is MDHEN and CDR2 is SYDVKM.

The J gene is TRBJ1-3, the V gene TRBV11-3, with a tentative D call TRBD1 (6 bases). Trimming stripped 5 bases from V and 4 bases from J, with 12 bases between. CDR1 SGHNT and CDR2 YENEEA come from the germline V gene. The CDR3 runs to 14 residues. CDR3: CASSKQGTGNTIYF. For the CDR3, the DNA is TGTGCCAGCAGCAAACAGGGAACCGGAAACACCATATATTTT.

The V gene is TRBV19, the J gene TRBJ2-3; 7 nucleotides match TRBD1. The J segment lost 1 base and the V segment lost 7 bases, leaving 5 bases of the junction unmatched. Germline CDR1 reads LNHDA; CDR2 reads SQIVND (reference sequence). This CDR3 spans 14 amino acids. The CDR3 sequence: CASTRTGGTDTQYF. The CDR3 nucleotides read TGTGCCAGTACCCGGACAGGTGGCACAGATACGCAGTATTTT.

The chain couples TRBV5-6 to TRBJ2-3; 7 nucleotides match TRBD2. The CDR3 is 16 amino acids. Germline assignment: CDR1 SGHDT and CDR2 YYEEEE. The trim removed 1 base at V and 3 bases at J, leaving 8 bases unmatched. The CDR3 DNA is TGTGCCAGCAGCTTGTACGCGGGAGTGGGTACAGATACGCAGTATTTT. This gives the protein CASSLYAGVGTDTQYF.

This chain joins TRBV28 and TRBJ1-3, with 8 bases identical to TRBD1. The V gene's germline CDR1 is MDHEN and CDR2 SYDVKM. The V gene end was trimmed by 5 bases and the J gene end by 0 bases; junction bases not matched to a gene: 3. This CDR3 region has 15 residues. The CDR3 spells CASSPGTGSGNTIYF. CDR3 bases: TGTGCCAGCAGTCCCGGGACAGGCTCTGGAAACACCATATATTTT. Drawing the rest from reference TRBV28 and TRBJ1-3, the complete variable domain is DVKVTQSSRYLVKRTGEKVFLECVQDMDHENMFWYRQDPGLGLRLIYFSYDVKMKEKGDIPEGYSVSREKKERFSLILESASTNQTSMYLCASSPGTGSGNTIYFGEGSWLTVV.

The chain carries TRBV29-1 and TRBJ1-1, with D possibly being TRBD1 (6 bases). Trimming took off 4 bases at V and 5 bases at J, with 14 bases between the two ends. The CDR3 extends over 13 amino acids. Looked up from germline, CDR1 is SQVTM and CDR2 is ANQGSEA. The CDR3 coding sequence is TGCAGCGTTGCCGGGGGGCGTAGAACTGAAGCTTTCTTT. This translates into CSVAGGRRTEAFF.

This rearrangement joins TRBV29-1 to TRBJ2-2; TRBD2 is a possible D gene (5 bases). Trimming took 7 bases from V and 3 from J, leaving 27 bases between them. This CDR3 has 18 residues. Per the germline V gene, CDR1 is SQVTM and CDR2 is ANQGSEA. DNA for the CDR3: TGCAGCGCCCACCTCCCCGGGAAGGGTAATATTGACACCGGGGAGCTGTTTTTT. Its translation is CSAHLPGKGNIDTGELFF.

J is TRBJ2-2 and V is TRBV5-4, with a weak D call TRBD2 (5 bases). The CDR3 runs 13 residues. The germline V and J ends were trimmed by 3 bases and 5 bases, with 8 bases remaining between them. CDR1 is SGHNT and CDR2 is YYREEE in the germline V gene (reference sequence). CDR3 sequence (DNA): TGTGCCAGCAGCTGGAGAGGGACCGGGGAGCTGTTTTTT. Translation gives CASSWRGTGELFF.

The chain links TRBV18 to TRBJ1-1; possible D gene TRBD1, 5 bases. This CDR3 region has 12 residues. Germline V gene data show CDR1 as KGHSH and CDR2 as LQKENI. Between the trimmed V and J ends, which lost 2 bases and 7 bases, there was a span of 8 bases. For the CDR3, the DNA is TGTGCCAGCTCACCATCGACAGATGAAGCTTTCTTT. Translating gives CASSPSTDEAFF.

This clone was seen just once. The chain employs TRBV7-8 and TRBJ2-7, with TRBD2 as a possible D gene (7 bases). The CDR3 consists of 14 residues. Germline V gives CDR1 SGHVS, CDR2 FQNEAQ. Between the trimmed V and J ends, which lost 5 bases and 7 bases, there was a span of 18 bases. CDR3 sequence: CASSPQGRGAEQYF. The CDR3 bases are TGTGCCAGCAGCCCACAAGGTCGGGGGGCTGAGCAGTACTTC.